One and the same sample provided the 19 T cell receptor beta chains below, sequenced in a study of cytomegalovirus exposure and HLA in healthy donors. This PCR relied on a set of 60 Vbeta primers and 13 Jbeta primers. The assay was immunoSEQ multiplex PCR, and TCRdb's table has in-frame clones only and misses some. The sample lists 130,000 or so clones, about 78% occurring once. The sequenced sample was PBMCs. Receptor source: a female donor in good health and CMV-seronegative.

The chain recombines TRBV7-8 with TRBJ1-1, with a weak D call TRBD1 (6 bases). The CDR3 totals 14 residues. Trimming removed 5 bases at V and 1 base at J, with 11 bases between. Germline CDR1 is SGHVS and CDR2 is FQNEAQ. The CDR3 sequence: CASSLVQGNTEAFF. CDR3 coding DNA: TGTGCCAGCAGCCTGGTACAGGGGAACACTGAAGCTTTCTTT.

V and J are TRBV6-5 and TRBJ2-7; 8 bases agree with TRBD1. V was clipped by 4 bases and J by 5 bases; unmatched bases: 10. In germline, CDR1 is MNHEY, CDR2 SVGAGI. The CDR3 is made up of 15 amino acids. CDR3 coding DNA: TGTGCCAGCAGTTCGACGACAGGGGAAGAAGACGAGCAGTACTTC. It is translated as CASSSTTGEEDEQYF.

The chain has TRBV5-1 and TRBJ2-6, with D perhaps TRBD1 (6 bases). Trimming removed 1 base at V and 0 bases at J, with 14 bases between. CDR1 and CDR2 from the germline V gene are SGHRS and YFSETQ. This CDR3 spans 18 amino acids. The CDR3 reads CASSLSRDMNSGANVLTF. CDR3 bases: TGCGCCAGCAGCTTGTCCCGGGACATGAACTCTGGGGCCAACGTCCTGACTTTC.

The chain recombines TRBV11-2 with TRBJ2-1; 10 nucleotides align to TRBD1. The CDR3 consists of 13 residues. V was pared by 0 bases and J by 15 bases, with 5 bases of the junction left unmatched. From germline, CDR1 is SGHAT and CDR2 FQNNGV. The CDR3 spells CASSLDQGTGAFF. For the CDR3, the DNA is TGTGCCAGCAGCTTAGATCAAGGGACAGGGGCGTTCTTC.

This chain uses TRBV6-5 with TRBJ1-1; weak D call: TRBD1 (5 bases). The germline V and J ends were trimmed by 2 bases and 5 bases, with 12 bases remaining between them. Germline CDR1 and CDR2: MNHEY and SVGAGI. The CDR3 runs to 14 residues. This CDR3 reads CASSYDWEGTEAFF. The CDR3 nucleotides read TGTGCCAGCAGTTACGATTGGGAGGGGACTGAAGCTTTCTTT.

The chain carries TRBV5-5 and TRBJ1-1; D is undetermined. V lost 7 bases and J lost 1, with 8 bases in between. The CDR3 has 12 amino acids. The germline gives CDR1 SGHKS, CDR2 YYEKEE (reference sequence). CDR3 nucleotides: TGTGCCAGCTTTGCGGGGAACACTGAAGCTTTCTTT. As protein: CASFAGNTEAFF.

The V gene is TRBV7-2, the J gene TRBJ2-5; D remains ambiguous. Germline lookup yields CDR1 SGHTA and CDR2 FQGNSA. The CDR3 has 14 amino acids. V lost 2 bases and J 3 bases, leaving 10 bases between the germline ends. CDR3 in DNA: TGTGCCAGCAGCTTATCAGGCCACAAAGAGACCCAGTACTTC. As protein: CASSLSGHKETQYF.

V gene TRBV6-6 combines with J gene TRBJ2-2; TRBD1 is a possible D gene (5 bases). The CDR3 extends over 14 amino acids. V was shortened by 2 bases and J by 3 bases, with 7 bases between the two germline ends. Per germline, CDR1 MNHNY and CDR2 SVGAGI (reference sequence). The CDR3, as DNA: TGTGCCAGCAGTTACAGGGGATACACCGGGGAGCTGTTTTTT. It translates to CASSYRGYTGELFF.

The gene calls are TRBV10-1 and TRBJ2-1, with 13 nucleotides matching TRBD2. CDR1 and CDR2 from the germline V gene are WNHNN and SYGVQD (reference sequence). J lost 8 bases, V lost 4 bases, and 8 bases had no gene match. This CDR3 has 16 residues. The CDR3 is CASSGSTSGGLDEQFF. The CDR3 nucleotides read TGCGCCAGCAGTGGGTCGACTAGCGGGGGGCTGGATGAGCAGTTCTTC.

V and J are TRBV7-2 and TRBJ2-7, with D tentatively TRBD2 (5 bases). Trimming removed 5 bases at V and 1 base at J, with 6 bases between. Looked up from germline, CDR1 is SGHTA and CDR2 is FQGNSA. CDR3 length: 12 residues. CDR3 nucleotides: TGTGCCAGCAGCCGGGGTTCCTACGAGCAGTACTTC. Translating it yields CASSRGSYEQYF.

The chain links TRBV5-1 to TRBJ2-7; 9 nucleotides line up with TRBD1. Losses at the gene ends were 4 bases for V and 1 base for J; bases not matched to a gene: 3. CDR3 length: 14 residues. Germline CDR1 is SGHRS and CDR2 is YFSETQ. In DNA form, the CDR3 reads TGCGCCAGCAGCCCGGGACAGGGATCCTACGAGCAGTACTTC. It yields the protein CASSPGQGSYEQYF.

This chain connects TRBV27 to TRBJ1-1; a weak D match, TRBD1 (6 bases). V lost 6 bases and J 2 bases, leaving 13 bases between the germline ends. This CDR3 is 14 amino acids long. CDR1 and CDR2 from the germline V gene are MNHEY and SMNVEV (reference sequence). The CDR3 reads CASSLTGTNTEAFF. The DNA of the CDR3 is TGTGCCAGCAGCCTAACAGGGACCAACACTGAAGCTTTCTTT.

The V call is TRBV4-2, the J call TRBJ2-5; 12 bases align to TRBD1. V trimming: 3 bases; J trimming: 5 bases; junction bases outside the gene matches: 7. This CDR3 has 16 amino acids. Germline assignment: CDR1 LGHNA and CDR2 YNFKEQ. The CDR3 nucleotides are TGTGCCAGCAGCCACCCCCCGGGACAGGGGGCGGAGACCCAGTACTTC. This sequence encodes CASSHPPGQGAETQYF.

J is TRBJ2-7 and V is TRBV21-1; the DNA was not compared with TRBD1, the D call given in the table. TRBV21-1 is annotated as a pseudogene. The CDR3 is 14 amino acids. The DNA of the CDR3 is TGTGCCAGCAGCCCCCGGGACAGGGAGTACGAGCAGTACTTC. Translated: CASSPRDREYEQYF.

This chain joins TRBV27 and TRBJ2-7; 16 bases line up with TRBD2. Trimming at V came to 3 bases and at J to 2 bases, leaving 4 bases not matched to a gene. Germline lookup yields CDR1 MNHEY and CDR2 SMNVEV (reference sequence). The CDR3 has 17 residues. CDR3 loop: CASSLGLAGGFPYEQYF. Here the CDR3 DNA reads TGTGCCAGCAGTTTGGGACTAGCGGGAGGGTTCCCCTACGAGCAGTACTTC.

The chain couples TRBV27 to TRBJ2-5; 8 positions match TRBD1. The J call may be mistaken, given a closer DNA end match to TRBJ2-7. CDR3 length equals 15 residues. Germline-derived CDR1 and CDR2 are MNHEY and SMNVEV (reference sequence). The CDR3 region is CASRRGQEPSYEQYF. CDR3 DNA sequence: TGTGCCAGCAGGAGGGGACAGGAGCCGTCCTACGAGCAGTACTTC.

The chain combines TRBV5-1 with TRBJ2-7, with 9 bases that match TRBD1. This CDR3 has 15 residues. CDR1 is SGHRS, CDR2 YFSETQ, per germline. J gave up 0 bases and V 4 bases, and 5 bases lay outside the gene matches. CDR3 residues: CASSLRQGVSYEQYF. CDR3 bases: TGCGCCAGCAGCCTGCGACAGGGGGTCTCCTACGAGCAGTACTTC.

The gene calls are TRBV28 and TRBJ1-5; 9 nucleotides line up with TRBD1. V trimming: 6 bases; J trimming: 4 bases; junction bases outside the gene matches: 4. CDR1 MDHEN and CDR2 SYDVKM come from the germline V gene. This CDR3 has 14 residues. The CDR3 coding sequence is TGTGCCAGCAGCGAGACAGGGGGGAATCAGCCCCAGCATTTT. Residues: CASSETGGNQPQHF.

This sequence joins TRBV9 and TRBJ1-4; possibly TRBD1 for D (6 bases). Trimming removed 0 bases from V and 4 bases from J, with 10 bases in between. CDR3 size: 15 residues. Germline lookup yields CDR1 SGDLS and CDR2 YYNGEE. The CDR3 DNA sequence: TGTGCCAGCAGCGTAGCGGGGGGCCTTAATGAAAAACTGTTTTTT. The encoded protein is CASSVAGGLNEKLFF.